These 7 T cell receptor beta chains originate from one sample sequenced in a study of OX40 agonist ivuxolimab in advanced cancers. Repertoires were generated with immunoSEQ multiplex PCR, while TCRdb's copy carries only in-frame clones and drops some. The sample yields approximately 68,000 clones, about 89% seen once. This specimen was CD4+ or CD8+ T cells sorted from blood, taken in a trial of the OX40 agonist ivuxolimab. The receptors stem from an adult with an advanced solid tumor such as melanoma, head and neck, liver or kidney cancer.

This clone was detected ten times or more. V usage is TRBV4-1 and J usage is TRBJ1-1; maybe TRBD1 (5 bases). The CDR3 runs 13 residues. V was cut by 5 bases and J by 7 bases, with 14 bases left in between. The V gene's germline CDR1 is MGHRA and CDR2 YSYEKL. The CDR3 reads CASSVREGGEAFF. The CDR3 DNA reads TGCGCCAGCAGCGTCAGGGAAGGAGGTGAAGCTTTCTTT.

The chain has TRBV7-9 and TRBJ1-2; unclear D gene. The CDR3 is 13 amino acids. The V gene's germline CDR1 is SEHNR and CDR2 FQNEAQ (reference sequence). The V end was cut by 0 bases, the J end by 6 bases, with 8 bases between. CDR3 region: CASSLAGSHGYTF. CDR3 sequence (DNA): TGTGCCAGCAGCTTAGCAGGCTCACATGGCTACACCTTC. Drawing the rest from reference TRBV7-9 and TRBJ1-2, the complete variable domain is DTGVSQNPRHKITKRGQNVTFRCDPISEHNRLYWYRQTLGQGPEFLTYFQNEAQLEKSRLLSDRFSAERPKGSFSTLEIQRTEQGDSAMYLCASSLAGSHGYTFGSGTRLTVV.

With respect to this clone: Relative to the germline gene, one junction end is altered; a read error may explain this. The genes are TRBV6-4 and TRBJ2-2; 9 bases agree with TRBD1. The CDR3 has 15 residues. Germline V lookup: CDR1 MRHNA, CDR2 SNTAGT. The CDR3 nucleotides read TGTGCCAGCATTGACAGGGGGGGGAACACCGGGGAGCTGTTTTTT. This translates into CASIDRGGNTGELFF.

This rearrangement joins TRBV19 to TRBJ2-5; unclear D gene. V lost 3 bases, J lost 1 base, and 12 bases lay in between. Germline V gives CDR1 LNHDA, CDR2 SQIVND (reference sequence). The CDR3 contains 15 residues. Here the CDR3 reads CASSIWAGAQETQYF. The DNA of the CDR3 is TGTGCCAGTAGTATTTGGGCCGGAGCCCAAGAGACCCAGTACTTC.

This clone was recorded a few times. Additional DNA sequences in this sample encode the identical CDR3. CDR3 DNA: TGTGCCAGCAGCGTAGGGCAGGGAAATTCACCCCTCCACTTT. This gives the protein CASSVGQGNSPLHF. The V gene is TRBV9, the J gene TRBJ1-6; tentative D call: TRBD1 (5 bases). The germline V gene has CDR1 SGDLS and CDR2 YYNGEE. There are 14 residues in the CDR3. V lost 0 bases to trimming and J lost 7 bases, with 8 bases between them.

V and J are TRBV2 and TRBJ2-5, with 10 bases fitting TRBD2. Germline CDR1 and CDR2: SNHLY and FYNNEI. CDR3 length equals 16 residues. The junction had 12 bases not matched to a gene; V was cut back by 4 bases and J by 7 bases. The CDR3 nucleotides read TGTGCCAGCAGTGGGAGCGTACTAGCGGGAACGGGGACCCAGTACTTC. This translates into CASSGSVLAGTGTQYF.

The V gene is TRBV28, the J gene TRBJ2-7; D unresolved. Germline lookup yields CDR1 MDHEN and CDR2 SYDVKM. Trimming left V 2 bases short and J 6 bases short, with 20 bases between. The CDR3 is 16 amino acids. DNA for the CDR3: TGTGCCAGCAGTTTAGAGGCCGGCAGGTGGGGAAGCGAGCAGTACTTC. This sequence encodes CASSLEAGRWGSEQYF. The full variable domain, its missing parts supplied by reference TRBV28 and TRBJ2-7, is DVKVTQSSRYLVKRTGEKVFLECVQDMDHENMFWYRQDPGLGLRLIYFSYDVKMKEKGDIPEGYSVSREKKERFSLILESASTNQTSMYLCASSLEAGRWGSEQYFGPGTRLTVT.